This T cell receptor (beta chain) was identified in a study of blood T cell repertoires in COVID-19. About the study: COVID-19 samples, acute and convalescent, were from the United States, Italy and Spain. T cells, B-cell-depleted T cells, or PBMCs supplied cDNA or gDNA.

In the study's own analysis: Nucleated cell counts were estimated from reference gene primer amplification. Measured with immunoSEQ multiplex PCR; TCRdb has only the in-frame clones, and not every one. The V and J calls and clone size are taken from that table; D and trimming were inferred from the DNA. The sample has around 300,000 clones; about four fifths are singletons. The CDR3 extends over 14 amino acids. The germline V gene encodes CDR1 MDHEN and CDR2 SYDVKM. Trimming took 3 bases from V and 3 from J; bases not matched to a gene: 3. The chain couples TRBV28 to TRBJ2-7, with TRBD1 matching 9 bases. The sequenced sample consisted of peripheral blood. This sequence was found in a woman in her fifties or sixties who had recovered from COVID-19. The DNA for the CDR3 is TGTGCCAGCAGTTTCCCGGGACAGGGCTACGAGCAGTACTTC. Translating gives CASSFPGQGYEQYF.